This record looks at one T cell receptor (beta chain) sequence and its context. Antigen: not known. The data stem from a study of T cell responses to AZD1222 COVID-19 vaccine. Clones were read by immunoSEQ multiplex PCR, and TCRdb kept only the in-frame ones, dropping some. Found here are more than 85,000 clones, 84% of them singletons; the top ten hold over 12%. The V gene's germline CDR1 is SGHDN and CDR2 FVKESK. This CDR3 spans 14 amino acids. The V and J ends lost 4 bases and 1 base respectively, with 11 bases between them. The study, taken as a whole, reports: White British ancestry dominated among donors, who included more females, and clonal diversity was possibly underestimated. The study found Spike-specific TCR breadth and depth rose after two AZD1222 doses. Without day 14 samples, only post-peak T cell repertoires were studied.

The chain is built from TRBV14 and TRBJ2-7, with D unclear. This clonotype was obtained from an adult who received the AZD1222 COVID-19 vaccine. The sample was peripheral blood, taken 28 days after the second AZD1222 dose. The CDR3 region is CASSLQTNSYEQYF. The CDR3 DNA sequence: TGTGCCAGCAGCCTCCAGACGAATTCCTACGAGCAGTACTTC.